One T cell receptor (beta chain) is described in this entry. Its matching antigen is unknown. The table came from immunoSEQ multiplex PCR; TCRdb's copy has only in-frame clones and leaves some out. There are 180,000 or so clones in the sample; around nine tenths occur only once, and about 1.5% lies in the top ten. This specimen belongs to a study of cytomegalovirus exposure and HLA in healthy donors. From the approximately 120-subject validation cohort, which was separate from the approximately 670-subject first cohort, the donors were drawn. Study results and limitations: Testing in vitro showed a few CMV-associated chains specific for CMV antigens. First-cohort TCR clusters tended to co-occur in the 90 to 150 validation repertoires, a later analysis found. Per published reports, the classifier diagnosed cytomegalovirus status with high specificity and sensitivity.

Sequences were obtained from PBMCs. The clonotype comes from a woman in her twenties or thirties in good health and CMV-seronegative.

CDR3: CASSQEQITEAFF. CDR3 bases: TGTGCCAGCAGCCAAGAACAGATCACTGAAGCTTTCTTT. The chain employs TRBV4-2 and TRBJ1-1, with D unresolved. Germline V lookup: CDR1 LGHNA, CDR2 YNFKEQ. The CDR3 covers 13 residues. Between the trimmed V and J ends, which lost 0 bases and 4 bases, there was a span of 6 bases.